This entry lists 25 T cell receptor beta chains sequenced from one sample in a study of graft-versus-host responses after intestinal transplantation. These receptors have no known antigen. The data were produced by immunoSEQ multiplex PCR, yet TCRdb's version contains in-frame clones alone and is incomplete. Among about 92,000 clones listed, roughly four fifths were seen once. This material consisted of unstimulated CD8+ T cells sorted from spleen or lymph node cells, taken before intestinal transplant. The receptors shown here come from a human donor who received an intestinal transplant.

Written as DNA, the CDR3 is TGCGCCAGCAGTGACCTTTCCGGACCCCGGGGGACTGAAGCTTTCTTT. Protein: CASSDLSGPRGTEAFF. V is TRBV10-1 and J is TRBJ1-1, with D perhaps TRBD1 (5 bases). Per germline, CDR1 WNHNN and CDR2 SYGVQD (reference sequence). The CDR3 has 16 residues. The V end lost 3 bases, the J end lost 5 bases, and 19 bases lay between the germline ends.

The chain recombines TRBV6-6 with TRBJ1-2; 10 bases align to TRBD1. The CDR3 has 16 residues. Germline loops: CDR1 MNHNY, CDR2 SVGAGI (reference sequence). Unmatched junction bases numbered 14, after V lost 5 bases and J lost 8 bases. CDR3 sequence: CASSPYKSGTGEGYTF. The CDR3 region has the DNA TGTGCCAGCAGTCCTTACAAGTCCGGGACAGGGGAGGGCTACACCTTC.

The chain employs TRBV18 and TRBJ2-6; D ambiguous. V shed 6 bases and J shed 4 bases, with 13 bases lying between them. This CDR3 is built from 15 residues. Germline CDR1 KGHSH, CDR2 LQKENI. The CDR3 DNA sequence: TGTGCCAGCTCGCGGATCCACACCGGGGCCAACGTCCTGACTTTC. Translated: CASSRIHTGANVLTF.

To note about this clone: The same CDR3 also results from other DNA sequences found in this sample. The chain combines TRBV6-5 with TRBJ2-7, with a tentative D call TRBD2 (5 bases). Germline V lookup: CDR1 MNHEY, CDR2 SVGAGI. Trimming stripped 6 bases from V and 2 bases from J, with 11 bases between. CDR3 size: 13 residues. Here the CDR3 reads CASSPDGAYEQYF. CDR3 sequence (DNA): TGTGCCAGCAGCCCGGACGGGGCCTACGAGCAGTACTTC.

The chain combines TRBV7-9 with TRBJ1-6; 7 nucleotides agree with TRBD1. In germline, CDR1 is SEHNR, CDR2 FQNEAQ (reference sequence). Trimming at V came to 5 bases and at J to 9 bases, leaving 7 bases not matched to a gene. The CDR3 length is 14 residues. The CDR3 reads CASSLGQIVSPLHF. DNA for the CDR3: TGTGCCAGCAGCCTGGGACAGATAGTTTCACCCCTCCACTTT.

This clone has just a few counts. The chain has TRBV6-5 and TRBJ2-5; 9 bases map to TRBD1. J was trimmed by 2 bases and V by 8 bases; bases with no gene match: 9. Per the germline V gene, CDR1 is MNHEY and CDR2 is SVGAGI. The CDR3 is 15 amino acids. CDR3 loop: CASGSGQGDQETQYF. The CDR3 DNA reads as TGTGCCAGCGGTTCGGGACAGGGAGATCAAGAGACCCAGTACTTC.

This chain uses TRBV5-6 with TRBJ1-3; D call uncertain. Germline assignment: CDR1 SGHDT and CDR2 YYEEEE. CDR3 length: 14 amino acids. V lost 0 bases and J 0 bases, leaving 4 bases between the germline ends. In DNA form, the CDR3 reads TGTGCCAGCAGCTTGGGGAGCTCTGGAAACACCATATATTTT. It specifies CASSLGSSGNTIYF.

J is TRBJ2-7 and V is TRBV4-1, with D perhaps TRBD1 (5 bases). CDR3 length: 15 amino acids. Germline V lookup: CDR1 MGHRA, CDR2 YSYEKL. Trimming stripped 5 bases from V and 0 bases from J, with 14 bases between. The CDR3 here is CASSERTISSYEQYF. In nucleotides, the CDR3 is TGCGCCAGCAGCGAGAGGACAATTAGCTCCTACGAGCAGTACTTC.

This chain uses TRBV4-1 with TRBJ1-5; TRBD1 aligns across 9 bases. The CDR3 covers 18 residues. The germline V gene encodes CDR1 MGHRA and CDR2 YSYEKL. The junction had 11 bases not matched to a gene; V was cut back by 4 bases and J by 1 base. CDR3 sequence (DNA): TGCGCCAGCAGCCCTATGGGACAGGGAGGAGCGAGCAATCAGCCCCAGCATTTT. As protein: CASSPMGQGGASNQPQHF.

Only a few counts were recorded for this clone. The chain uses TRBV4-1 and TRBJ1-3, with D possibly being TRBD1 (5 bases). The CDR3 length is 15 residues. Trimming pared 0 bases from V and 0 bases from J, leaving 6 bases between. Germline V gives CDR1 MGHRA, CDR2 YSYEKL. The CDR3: CASSQDQGSGNTIYF. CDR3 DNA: TGCGCCAGCAGCCAAGATCAGGGCTCTGGAAACACCATATATTTT.

Here the CDR3 reads CASSLSRAHGYTF. The DNA of the CDR3 is TGTGCCAGCAGCTTAAGCAGGGCTCACGGCTACACCTTC. The chain combines TRBV11-2 with TRBJ1-2; a weak D match, TRBD1 (5 bases). This CDR3 comprises 13 residues. CDR1 and CDR2 from the germline V gene are SGHAT and FQNNGV. V lost 2 bases and J 8 bases, leaving 12 bases between the germline ends.

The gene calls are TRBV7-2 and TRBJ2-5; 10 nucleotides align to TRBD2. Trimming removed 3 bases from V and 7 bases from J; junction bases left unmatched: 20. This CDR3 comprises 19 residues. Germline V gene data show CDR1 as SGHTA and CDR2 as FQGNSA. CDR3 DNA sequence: TGTGCCAGCAGCTTTAATAGTCCGGTCCTAGCGGGAGAGTGGGGGACCCAGTACTTC. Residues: CASSFNSPVLAGEWGTQYF.

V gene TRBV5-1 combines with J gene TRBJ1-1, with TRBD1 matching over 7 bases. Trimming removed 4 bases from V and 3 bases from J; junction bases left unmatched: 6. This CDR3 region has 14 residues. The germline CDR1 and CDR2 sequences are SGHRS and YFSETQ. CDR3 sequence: CASSPQGVDTEAFF. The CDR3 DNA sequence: TGCGCCAGCAGCCCGCAGGGGGTGGACACTGAAGCTTTCTTT.

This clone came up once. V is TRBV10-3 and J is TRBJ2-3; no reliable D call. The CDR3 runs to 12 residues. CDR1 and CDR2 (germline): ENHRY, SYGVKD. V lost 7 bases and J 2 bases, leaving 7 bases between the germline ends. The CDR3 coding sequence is TGTGCCATCACCCGGGCCACAGATACGCAGTATTTT. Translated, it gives CAITRATDTQYF.

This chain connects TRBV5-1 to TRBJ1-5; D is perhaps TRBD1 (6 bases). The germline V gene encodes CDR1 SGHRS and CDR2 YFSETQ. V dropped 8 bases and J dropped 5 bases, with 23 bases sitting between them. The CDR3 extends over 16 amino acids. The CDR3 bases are TGCGCCAGTCGCTACAGGGTCCCGTCGGCCTATCAGCCCCAGCATTTT. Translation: CASRYRVPSAYQPQHF.

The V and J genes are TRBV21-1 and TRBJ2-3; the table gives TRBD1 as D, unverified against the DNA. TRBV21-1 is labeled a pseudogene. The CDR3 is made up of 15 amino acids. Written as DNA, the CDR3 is TGTGCCAGCAGCAAAAGGCCAGGAAGCACAGATACGCAGTATTTT. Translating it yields CASSKRPGSTDTQYF.

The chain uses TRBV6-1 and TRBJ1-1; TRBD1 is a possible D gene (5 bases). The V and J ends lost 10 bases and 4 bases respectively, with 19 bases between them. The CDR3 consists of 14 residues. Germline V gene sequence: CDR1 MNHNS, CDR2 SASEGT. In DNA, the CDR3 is TGTGCCACCCGAGCGGGAGTAGGGGTCACTGAAGCTTTCTTT. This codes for CATRAGVGVTEAFF.

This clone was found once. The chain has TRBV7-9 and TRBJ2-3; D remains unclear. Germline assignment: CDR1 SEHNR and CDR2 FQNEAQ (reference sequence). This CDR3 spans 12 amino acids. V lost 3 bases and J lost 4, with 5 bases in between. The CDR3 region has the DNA TGTGCCAGCAGCTTTGGGGCAGATACGCAGTATTTT. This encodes CASSFGADTQYF.

In nucleotides, the CDR3 is TGTGCCAGCAGTGATGTGGGGGAACAGCCCCAGCATTTT. Protein sequence: CASSDVGEQPQHF. This sequence joins TRBV2 and TRBJ1-5, with TRBD1 as a possible D gene (5 bases). Looked up from germline, CDR1 is SNHLY and CDR2 is FYNNEI. The V end was cut by 3 bases, the J end by 7 bases, with 10 bases between. There are 13 residues in the CDR3.

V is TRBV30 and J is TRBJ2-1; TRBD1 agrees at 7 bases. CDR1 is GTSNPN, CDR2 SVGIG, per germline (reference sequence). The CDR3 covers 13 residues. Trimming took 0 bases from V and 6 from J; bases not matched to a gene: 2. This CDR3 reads CAWSVSGGNEQFF. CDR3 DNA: TGTGCCTGGAGTGTATCAGGGGGCAATGAGCAGTTCTTC.

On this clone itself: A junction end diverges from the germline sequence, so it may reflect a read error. The CDR3 DNA reads TGTGCCAGCAGTTTCGGCACCGATACGCAGTATTTT. This codes for CASSFGTDTQYF. The chain uses TRBV6-6 and TRBJ2-3; D is unresolved. The CDR3 has 12 amino acids. The germline CDR1 and CDR2 sequences are MNHNY and SVGAGI (reference sequence).

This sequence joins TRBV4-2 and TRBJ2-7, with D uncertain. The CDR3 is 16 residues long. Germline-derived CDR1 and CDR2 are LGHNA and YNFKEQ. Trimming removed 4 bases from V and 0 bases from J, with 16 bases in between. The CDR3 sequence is CASSPKPSASSYEQYF. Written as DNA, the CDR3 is TGTGCCAGCAGCCCGAAGCCAAGCGCCTCCTCCTACGAGCAGTACTTC.

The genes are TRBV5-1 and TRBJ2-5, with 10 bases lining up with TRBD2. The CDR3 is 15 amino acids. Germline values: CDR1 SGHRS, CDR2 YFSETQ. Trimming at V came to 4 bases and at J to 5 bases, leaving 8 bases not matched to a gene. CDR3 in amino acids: CASSGVAGGSETQYF. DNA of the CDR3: TGCGCCAGCAGCGGGGTAGCGGGGGGTTCCGAGACCCAGTACTTC.

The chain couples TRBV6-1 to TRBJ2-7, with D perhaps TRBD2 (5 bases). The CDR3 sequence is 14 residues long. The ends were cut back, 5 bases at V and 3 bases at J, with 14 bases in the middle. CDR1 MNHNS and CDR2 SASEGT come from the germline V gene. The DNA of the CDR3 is TGTGCCAGCAGTTATTCGGGGTACAGCTACGAGCAGTACTTC. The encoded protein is CASSYSGYSYEQYF.

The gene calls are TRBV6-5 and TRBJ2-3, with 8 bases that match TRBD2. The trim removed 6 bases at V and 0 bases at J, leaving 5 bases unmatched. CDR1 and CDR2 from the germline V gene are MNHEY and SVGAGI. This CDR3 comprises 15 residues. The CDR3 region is CASSVAGSSTDTQYF. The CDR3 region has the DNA TGTGCCAGCAGCGTAGCGGGATCTAGCACAGATACGCAGTATTTT.